This TCR beta chain was sequenced during a study of cytomegalovirus exposure and HLA in healthy donors. Study details: Researchers previously reported finding roughly 120 million unique TCR beta sequences from 170 million or so T cells. Genetic ancestry analysis placed over 65% of the 398 donors that were genotyped in the Caucasian-associated cluster.

The CDR3 loop spans 15 amino acids. V lost 2 bases and J lost 4, with 11 bases in between. Germline-derived CDR1 and CDR2 are SGHNT and YENEEA. Comments on this clone: Its antigen is as yet unknown.

Use of 60 Vbeta and 13 Jbeta primers characterized the PCR. Libraries were prepared by immunoSEQ multiplex PCR; TCRdb keeps only in-frame clonotypes and omits some of them. Here the sample spans under 200,000 clones, roughly 84% being singletons. Broader study findings: According to a later analysis, donors in an Asian-associated ancestry cluster reportedly had fewer N-insertions than the roughly 640-donor mean.

The receptor was isolated from a man aged 50-59 years in good health and CMV-seropositive. The chain carries TRBV11-3 and TRBJ2-2, with D maybe TRBD1 (5 bases). Sequenced material: PBMCs. Written as DNA, the CDR3 is TGTGCCAGCAGCTTAAGGGGCGGTGTCACCGGGGAGCTGTTTTTT. Residues: CASSLRGGVTGELFF.